Listed here is a single TCR beta chain. This entry is derived from a study of T cell changes during pregnancy in multiple sclerosis. Looked up from germline, CDR1 is MNHEY and CDR2 is SMNVEV (reference sequence). The CDR3 covers 14 residues. Trimming removed 5 bases from V and 6 bases from J, with 14 bases in between. The method was immunoSEQ multiplex PCR; TCRdb's version includes in-frame clones alone and lacks a portion of them. The data contain around 100,000 clones, 92% of them singletons. The sample was peripheral blood, taken after pregnancy. The genes are TRBV27 and TRBJ2-1; TRBD1 might be the D (6 bases). This sequence was found in a female donor with multiple sclerosis, enrolled in a pregnancy study. The CDR3 loop is CASSSTGRPNEQFF. Written as DNA, the CDR3 is TGTGCCAGCAGTAGCACAGGGCGACCCAATGAGCAGTTCTTC.